The 10 T cell receptor beta chains below all came from one sample that was sequenced in a study of T cell repertoires in Merkel cell carcinoma. Measured with immunoSEQ multiplex PCR; TCRdb has only the in-frame clones, and not every one. The sample records more than 12,000 clones, around 74% being singletons. The specimen sequenced was tumor tissue. The receptor set was obtained from an adult with Merkel cell carcinoma.

The genes are TRBV7-9 and TRBJ2-5; 9 nucleotides align to TRBD2. This CDR3 region has 13 residues. V dropped 5 bases and J dropped 5; count of bases not matched to a gene: 3. Germline V gene lookup returns CDR1 SEHNR and CDR2 FQNEAQ (reference sequence). The DNA for the CDR3 is TGTGCCAGCAGCGCCAGCGGGAGGGAGACCCAGTACTTC. Encoded protein: CASSASGRETQYF.

V and J are TRBV2 and TRBJ1-6; 10 nucleotides line up with TRBD1. V was clipped by 7 bases and J by 10 bases; unmatched bases: 4. From germline, CDR1 is SNHLY and CDR2 FYNNEI. This CDR3 has 13 amino acids. The CDR3 DNA is TGTGCCAGCAAGGGACAGGGGAGATCACCCCTCCACTTT. Its protein is CASKGQGRSPLHF. The variable domain in full, completed from reference TRBV2 and TRBJ1-6, reads EPEVTQTPSHQVTQMGQEVILRCVPISNHLYFYWYRQILGQKVEFLVSFYNNEISEKSEIFDDQFSVERPDGSNFTLKIRSTKLEDSAMYFCASKGQGRSPLHFGNGTRLTVT.

In this sample, this clone turned up once. The genes are TRBV11-3 and TRBJ2-1; 8 nucleotides line up with TRBD1. Germline V gene sequence: CDR1 SGHNT, CDR2 YENEEA. V lost 5 bases and J lost 7; bases outside the gene matches: 10. The CDR3 consists of 15 residues. CDR3 coding DNA: TGTGCCAGCAGCACACATTCAGGGGGCCGGAATGAGCAGTTCTTC. Residues: CASSTHSGGRNEQFF.

The V call is TRBV28, the J call TRBJ2-6; D unresolved. This CDR3 has 16 amino acids. The germline V gene has CDR1 MDHEN and CDR2 SYDVKM. V was trimmed by 2 bases and J by 0 bases, leaving 8 bases between them. CDR3 coding DNA: TGTGCCAGCAGTTTAAGGGCAGGCTCTGGGGCCAACGTCCTGACTTTC. It yields the protein CASSLRAGSGANVLTF.

The sample holds one count of this clone. The chain's CDR3 is CAKHRDPYNEQFF. CDR3 DNA sequence: TGTGCCAAGCACAGGGACCCCTACAATGAGCAGTTCTTC. J is TRBJ2-1 and V is TRBV12-1; the table gives TRBD1 as D, unverified against the DNA. TRBV12-1 corresponds to a pseudogene. CDR3 length equals 13 residues.

This clone was counted only a few times. This chain connects TRBV4-2 to TRBJ2-1; tentatively, D is TRBD1 (6 bases). CDR3 length: 16 residues. Germline CDR1 reads LGHNA; CDR2 reads YNFKEQ. V was shortened by 1 base and J by 3 bases, with 13 bases between the two germline ends. The CDR3 bases are TGTGCCAGCAGCCAAGCCGGGACAAATCACTACAATGAGCAGTTCTTC. This encodes CASSQAGTNHYNEQFF.

This chain connects TRBV9 to TRBJ1-1; 9 bases fit TRBD1. Germline V gene data show CDR1 as SGDLS and CDR2 as YYNGEE. Germline trimming cut 4 bases from V and 4 bases from J; bases unmatched to any gene: 8. The CDR3 contains 15 residues. The CDR3 DNA sequence: TGTGCCAGCAGCCCGTACAGGGGGCCCGTCACTGAAGCTTTCTTT. It specifies CASSPYRGPVTEAFF.

V gene TRBV7-6 combines with J gene TRBJ2-1; D is unresolved. Per germline, CDR1 SGHVS and CDR2 FNYEAQ. Trimming took 1 base from V and 2 from J, leaving 9 bases between them. The CDR3 length is 15 residues. The DNA for the CDR3 is TGTGCCAGCAGCTTAGAGGGTAACCCCTACAATGAGCAGTTCTTC. This sequence encodes CASSLEGNPYNEQFF.

This sequence joins TRBV19 and TRBJ1-1, with D perhaps TRBD1 (6 bases). Germline CDR1 and CDR2: LNHDA and SQIVND (reference sequence). The CDR3 totals 14 residues. V shed 7 bases and J shed 0 bases, with 12 bases lying between them. CDR3 in amino acids: CASTSGTLNTEAFF. For the CDR3, the DNA is TGTGCCAGTACATCCGGGACACTGAACACTGAAGCTTTCTTT.

This clone has more than one count but fewer than ten. V usage is TRBV4-2 and J usage is TRBJ1-3, with 8 bases lining up with TRBD1. This CDR3 region has 13 residues. V trimming: 8 bases; J trimming: 4 bases; junction bases outside the gene matches: 4. CDR1 and CDR2 (germline): LGHNA, YNFKEQ. The CDR3 spells CASGQGAGNTIYF. The CDR3 DNA reads as TGTGCCAGCGGGCAGGGGGCCGGAAACACCATATATTTT.